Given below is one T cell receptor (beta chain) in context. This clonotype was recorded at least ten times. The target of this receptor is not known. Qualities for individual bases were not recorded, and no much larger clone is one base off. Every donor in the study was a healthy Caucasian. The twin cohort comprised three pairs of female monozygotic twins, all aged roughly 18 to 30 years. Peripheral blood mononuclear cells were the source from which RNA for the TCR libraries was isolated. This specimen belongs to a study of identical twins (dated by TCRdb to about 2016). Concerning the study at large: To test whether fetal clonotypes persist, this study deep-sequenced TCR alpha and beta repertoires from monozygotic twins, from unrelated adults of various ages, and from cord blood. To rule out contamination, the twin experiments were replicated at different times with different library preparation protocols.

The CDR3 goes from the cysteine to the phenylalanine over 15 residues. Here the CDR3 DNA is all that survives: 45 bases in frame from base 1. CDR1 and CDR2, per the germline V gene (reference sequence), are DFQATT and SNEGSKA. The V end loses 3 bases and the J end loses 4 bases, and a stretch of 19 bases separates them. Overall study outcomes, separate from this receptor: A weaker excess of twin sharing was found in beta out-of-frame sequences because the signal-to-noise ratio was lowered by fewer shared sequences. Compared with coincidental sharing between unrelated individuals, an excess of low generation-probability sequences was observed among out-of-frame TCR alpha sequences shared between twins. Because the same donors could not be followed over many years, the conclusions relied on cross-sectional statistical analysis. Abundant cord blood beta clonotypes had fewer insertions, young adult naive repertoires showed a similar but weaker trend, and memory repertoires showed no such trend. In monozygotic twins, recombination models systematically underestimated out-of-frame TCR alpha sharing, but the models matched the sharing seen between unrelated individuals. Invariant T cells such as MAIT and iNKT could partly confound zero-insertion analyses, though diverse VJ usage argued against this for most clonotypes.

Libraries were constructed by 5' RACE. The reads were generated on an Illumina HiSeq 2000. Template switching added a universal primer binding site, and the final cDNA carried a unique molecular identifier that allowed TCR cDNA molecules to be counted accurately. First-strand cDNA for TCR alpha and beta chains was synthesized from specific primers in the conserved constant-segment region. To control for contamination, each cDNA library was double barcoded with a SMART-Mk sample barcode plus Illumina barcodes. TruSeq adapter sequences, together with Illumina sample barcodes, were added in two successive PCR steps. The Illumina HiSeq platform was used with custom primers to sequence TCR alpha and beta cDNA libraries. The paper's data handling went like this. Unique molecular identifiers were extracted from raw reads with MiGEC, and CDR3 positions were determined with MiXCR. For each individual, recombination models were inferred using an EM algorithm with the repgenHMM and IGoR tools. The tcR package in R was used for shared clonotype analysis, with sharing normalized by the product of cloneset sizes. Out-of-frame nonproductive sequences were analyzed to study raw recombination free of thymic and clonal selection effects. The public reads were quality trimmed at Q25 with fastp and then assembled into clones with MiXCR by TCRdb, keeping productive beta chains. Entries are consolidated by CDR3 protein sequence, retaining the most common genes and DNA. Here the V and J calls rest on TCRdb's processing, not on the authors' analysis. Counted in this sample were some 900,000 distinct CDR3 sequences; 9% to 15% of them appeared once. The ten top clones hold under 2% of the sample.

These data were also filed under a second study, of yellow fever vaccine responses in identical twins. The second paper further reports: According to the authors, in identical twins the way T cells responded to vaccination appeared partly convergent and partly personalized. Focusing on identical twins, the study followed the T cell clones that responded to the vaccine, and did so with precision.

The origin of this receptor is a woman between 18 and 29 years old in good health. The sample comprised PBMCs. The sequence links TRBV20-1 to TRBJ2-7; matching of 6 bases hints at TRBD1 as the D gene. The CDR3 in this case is CSARPPQGTAYEQYF. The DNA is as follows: TGCAGTGCTAGGCCCCCACAGGGAACGGCGTACGAGCAGTACTTC.